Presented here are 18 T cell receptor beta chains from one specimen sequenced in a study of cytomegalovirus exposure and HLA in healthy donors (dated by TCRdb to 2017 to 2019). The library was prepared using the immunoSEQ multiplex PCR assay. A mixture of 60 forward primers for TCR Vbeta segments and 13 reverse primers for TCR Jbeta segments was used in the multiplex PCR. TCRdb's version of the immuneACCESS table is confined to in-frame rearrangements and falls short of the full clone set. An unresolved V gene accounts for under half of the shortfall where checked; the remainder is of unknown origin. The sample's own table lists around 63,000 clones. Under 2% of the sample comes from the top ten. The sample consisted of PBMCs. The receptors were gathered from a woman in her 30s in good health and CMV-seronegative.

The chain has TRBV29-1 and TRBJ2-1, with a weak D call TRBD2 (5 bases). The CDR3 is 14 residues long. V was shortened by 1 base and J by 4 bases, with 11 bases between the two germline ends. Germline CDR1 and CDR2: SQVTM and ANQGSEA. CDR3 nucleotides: TGCAGCGTTGAAGGTGGGAGTGGGTACAATGAGCAGTTCTTC. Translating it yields CSVEGGSGYNEQFF.

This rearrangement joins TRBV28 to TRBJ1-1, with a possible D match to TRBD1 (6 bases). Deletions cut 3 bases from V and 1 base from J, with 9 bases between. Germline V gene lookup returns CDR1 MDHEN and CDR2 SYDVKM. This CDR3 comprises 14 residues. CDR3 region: CASSLPGQNTEAFF. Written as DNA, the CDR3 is TGTGCCAGCAGTTTGCCGGGACAGAACACTGAAGCTTTCTTT.

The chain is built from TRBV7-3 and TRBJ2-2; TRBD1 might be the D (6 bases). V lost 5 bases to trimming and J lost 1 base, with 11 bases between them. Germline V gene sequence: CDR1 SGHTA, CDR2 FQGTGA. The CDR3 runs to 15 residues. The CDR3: CASSHDRLNTGELFF. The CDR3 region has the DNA TGTGCCAGCAGCCACGACAGGTTGAACACCGGGGAGCTGTTTTTT.

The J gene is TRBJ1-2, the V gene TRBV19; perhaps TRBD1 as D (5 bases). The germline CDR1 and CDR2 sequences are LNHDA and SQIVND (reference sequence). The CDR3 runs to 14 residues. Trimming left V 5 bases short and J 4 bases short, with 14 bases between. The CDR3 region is CASSRGSSTYGYTF. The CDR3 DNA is TGTGCCAGTAGTCGGGGGTCCTCGACCTATGGCTACACCTTC.

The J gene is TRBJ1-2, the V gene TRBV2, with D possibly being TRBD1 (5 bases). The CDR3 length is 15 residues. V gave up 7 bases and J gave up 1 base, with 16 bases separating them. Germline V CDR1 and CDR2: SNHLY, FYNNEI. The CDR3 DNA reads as TGTGCCAGCACCATCGCCCCGGGACTTAACTATGGCTACACCTTC. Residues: CASTIAPGLNYGYTF.

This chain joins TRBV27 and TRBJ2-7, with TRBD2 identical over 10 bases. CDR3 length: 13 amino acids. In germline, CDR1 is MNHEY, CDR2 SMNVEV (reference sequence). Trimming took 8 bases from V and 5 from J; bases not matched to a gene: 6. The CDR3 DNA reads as TGTGCCAGCTCGGGACTAGCGAGGAACGAGCAGTACTTC. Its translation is CASSGLARNEQYF.

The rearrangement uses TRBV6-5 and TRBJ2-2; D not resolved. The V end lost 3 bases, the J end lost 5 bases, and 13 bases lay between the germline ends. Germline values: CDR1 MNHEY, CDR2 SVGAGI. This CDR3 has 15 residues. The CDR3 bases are TGTGCCAGCAGTTATTCTAGTGTTGTAACCGGGGAGCTGTTTTTT. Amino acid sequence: CASSYSSVVTGELFF.

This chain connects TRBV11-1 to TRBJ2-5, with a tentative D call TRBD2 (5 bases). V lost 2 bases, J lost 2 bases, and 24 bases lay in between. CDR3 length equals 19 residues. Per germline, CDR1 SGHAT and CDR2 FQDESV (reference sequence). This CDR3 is CASSLSNIRVGVIQETQYF. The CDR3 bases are TGTGCCAGCAGCTTAAGTAATATAAGGGTCGGGGTGATACAAGAGACCCAGTACTTC.

The CDR3 sequence: CASSSSFYNEQFF. The CDR3 nucleotides are TGTGCCAGCAGCTCGTCCTTCTACAATGAGCAGTTCTTC. The V and J genes are TRBV9 and TRBJ2-1, with D hard to call. Trimming shortened V by 4 bases and J by 3 bases, and 8 bases separated the two germline ends. CDR3 length: 13 amino acids. Germline CDR1 and CDR2: SGDLS and YYNGEE.

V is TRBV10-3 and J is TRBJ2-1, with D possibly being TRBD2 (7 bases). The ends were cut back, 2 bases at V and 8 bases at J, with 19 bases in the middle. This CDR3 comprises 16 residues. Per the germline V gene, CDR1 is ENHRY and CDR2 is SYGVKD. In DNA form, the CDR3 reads TGTGCCATCAGTGAGCCGGGGGGACACATGGCACATGAGCAGTTCTTC. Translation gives CAISEPGGHMAHEQFF.

The CDR3 loop reads CSVAGKLYEQYF. In DNA form, the CDR3 reads TGCAGCGTTGCGGGGAAACTCTACGAGCAGTACTTC. The rearrangement uses TRBV29-1 and TRBJ2-7; weak D call: TRBD2 (5 bases). This CDR3 is built from 12 residues. Trimming pared 4 bases from V and 3 bases from J, leaving 10 bases between. Germline loops: CDR1 SQVTM, CDR2 ANQGSEA.

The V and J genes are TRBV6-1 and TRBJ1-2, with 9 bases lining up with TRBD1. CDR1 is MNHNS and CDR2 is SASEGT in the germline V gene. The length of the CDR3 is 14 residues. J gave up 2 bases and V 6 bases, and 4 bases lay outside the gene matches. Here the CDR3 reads CASRGQGQNYGYTF. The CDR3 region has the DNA TGTGCCAGCAGGGGACAGGGCCAAAACTATGGCTACACCTTC.

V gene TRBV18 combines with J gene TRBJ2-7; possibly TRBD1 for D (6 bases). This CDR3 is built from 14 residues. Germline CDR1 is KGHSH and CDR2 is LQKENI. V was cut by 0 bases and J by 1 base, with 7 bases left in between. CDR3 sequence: CASSPPDRSYEQYF. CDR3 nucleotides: TGTGCCAGCTCACCACCGGACAGATCCTACGAGCAGTACTTC.

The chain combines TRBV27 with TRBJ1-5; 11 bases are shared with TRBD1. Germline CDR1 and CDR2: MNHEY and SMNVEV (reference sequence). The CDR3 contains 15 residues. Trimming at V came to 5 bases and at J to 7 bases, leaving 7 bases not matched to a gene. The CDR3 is CASSRTGQGVQPQHF. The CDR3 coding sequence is TGTGCCAGCAGTCGAACGGGACAGGGGGTCCAGCCCCAGCATTTT.

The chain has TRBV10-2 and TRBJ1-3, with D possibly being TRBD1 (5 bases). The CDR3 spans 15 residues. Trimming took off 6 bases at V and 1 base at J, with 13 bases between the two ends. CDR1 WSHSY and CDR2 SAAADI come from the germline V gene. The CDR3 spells CASRASGTSGNTIYF. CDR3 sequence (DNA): TGCGCCAGCAGAGCCTCGGGGACTTCTGGAAACACCATATATTTT.

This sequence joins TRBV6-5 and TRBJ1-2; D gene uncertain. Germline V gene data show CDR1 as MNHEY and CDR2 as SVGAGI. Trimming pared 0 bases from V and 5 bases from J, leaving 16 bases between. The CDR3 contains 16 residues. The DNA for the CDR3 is TGTGCCAGCAGTTACTCGGAGGTGACCGCCGGGTATGGCTACACCTTC. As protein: CASSYSEVTAGYGYTF.

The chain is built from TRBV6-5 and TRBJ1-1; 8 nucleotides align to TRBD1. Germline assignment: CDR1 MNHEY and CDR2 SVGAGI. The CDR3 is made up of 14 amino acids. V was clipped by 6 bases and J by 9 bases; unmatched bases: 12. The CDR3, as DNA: TGTGCCAGCAGCCCCCTGGACAGGGAGCCAAAAGCTTTCTTT. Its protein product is CASSPLDREPKAFF.

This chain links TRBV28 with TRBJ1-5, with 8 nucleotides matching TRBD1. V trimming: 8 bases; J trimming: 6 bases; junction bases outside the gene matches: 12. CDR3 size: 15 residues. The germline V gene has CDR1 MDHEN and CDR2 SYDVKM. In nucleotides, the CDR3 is TGTGCCAGCGCCTGGGCCAGGGGGCTCGGTCAGCCCCAGCATTTT. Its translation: CASAWARGLGQPQHF.